These 21 T cell receptor beta chains were all obtained from the same sample, sequenced in a study of blood T cell repertoires in COVID-19. Clones were read by immunoSEQ multiplex PCR, and TCRdb kept only the in-frame ones, dropping some. The sample contains about 120,000 clones, 85% of which appear only once. The sample comprised peripheral blood. These receptors came from an elderly man with acute or convalescent COVID-19.

The CDR3 nucleotides are TGTGCCAGCTCACCAAGGTTGAACCGGGACAGAGCTGGAAACACCATATATTTT. Encoded protein: CASSPRLNRDRAGNTIYF. V is TRBV18 and J is TRBJ1-3; 7 bases align to TRBD1. The V segment lost 2 bases and the J segment 2 bases; nucleotides outside the gene matches: 12. The CDR3 runs to 18 residues. CDR1 and CDR2 (germline): KGHSH, LQKENI.

The chain joins TRBV4-3 to TRBJ2-1; TRBD2 might be the D (6 bases). This CDR3 comprises 15 residues. V was pared by 0 bases and J by 1 base, with 7 bases between. In germline, CDR1 is LGHNA, CDR2 YSLEER. The CDR3, as DNA: TGCGCCAGCAGCCAAGAAGGAGGGTCCTACAATGAGCAGTTCTTC. Residues: CASSQEGGSYNEQFF.

The table lists this clone with a few counts. V usage is TRBV28 and J usage is TRBJ2-7, with D uncertain. The germline V and J ends were trimmed by 6 bases and 3 bases, with 6 bases remaining between them. The germline V gene encodes CDR1 MDHEN and CDR2 SYDVKM. This CDR3 has 11 residues. The CDR3, as DNA: TGTGCCAGCAGCGTCAGCTACGAGCAGTACTTC. Its translation is CASSVSYEQYF.

This chain uses TRBV9 with TRBJ2-3, with D possibly matching TRBD2 (6 bases). Germline V gene sequence: CDR1 SGDLS, CDR2 YYNGEE. This CDR3 spans 14 amino acids. The V gene lost 5 bases and the J gene lost 2 bases, with 12 bases spanning the gap. DNA for the CDR3: TGTGCCAGCAGGGGGGGAGTGTCCACAGATACGCAGTATTTT. It specifies CASRGGVSTDTQYF. The entire variable domain, with the rest obtained from reference TRBV9 and TRBJ2-3, is as follows: DSGVTQTPKHLITATGQRVTLRCSPRSGDLSVYWYQQSLDQGLQFLIQYYNGEERAKGNILERFSAQQFPDLHSELNLSSLELGDSALYFCASRGGVSTDTQYFGPGTRLTVL.

The chain joins TRBV7-9 to TRBJ1-2, with TRBD1 identical over 8 bases. The germline gives CDR1 SEHNR, CDR2 FQNEAQ (reference sequence). CDR3 size: 19 residues. Trimming at V came to 0 bases and at J to 3 bases, leaving 15 bases not matched to a gene. The CDR3 loop reads CASSLALGETTGVHYGYTF. The DNA of the CDR3 is TGTGCCAGCAGCTTAGCGCTGGGGGAGACGACAGGGGTGCACTATGGCTACACCTTC.

The CDR3 sequence is CASSQETSGGAGQYF. Here the CDR3 DNA reads TGTGCCAGCAGCCAAGAGACTAGCGGGGGAGCGGGGCAGTACTTC. The J gene is TRBJ2-7, the V gene TRBV3-1 (or the pseudogene TRBV3-2); 12 bases match TRBD2. V was pared by 0 bases and J by 9 bases, with 6 bases of the junction left unmatched. The CDR3 is made up of 15 amino acids. CDR1 is LGHDT and CDR2 is YNNKEL in the germline V gene (reference sequence).

The CDR3 sequence: CASSVQGQGIGGYTF. The CDR3 DNA sequence: TGTGCCAGTAGTGTCCAGGGACAGGGTATAGGCGGCTACACCTTC. The chain combines TRBV19 with TRBJ1-2; 9 bases fit TRBD1. V was pared by 5 bases and J by 8 bases, with 12 bases of the junction left unmatched. The CDR3 has 15 amino acids. The V gene's germline CDR1 is LNHDA and CDR2 SQIVND (reference sequence). The full variable domain, its missing parts supplied by reference TRBV19 and TRBJ1-2, is DGGITQSPKYLFRKEGQNVTLSCEQNLNHDAMYWYRQDPGQGLRLIYYSQIVNDFQKGDIAEGYSVSREKKESFPLTVTSAQKNPTAFYLCASSVQGQGIGGYTFGSGTRLTVV.

This chain uses TRBV5-1 with TRBJ2-1; D gene unclear. CDR3 size: 14 residues. Germline loops: CDR1 SGHRS, CDR2 YFSETQ. The germline V and J ends were trimmed by 4 bases and 6 bases, with 14 bases remaining between them. DNA of the CDR3: TGCGCCAGCAGCGGTCGGGTTCTGGGCAATGAGCAGTTCTTC. Translated, it gives CASSGRVLGNEQFF.

The chain recombines TRBV18 with TRBJ1-2; 9 positions agree with TRBD1. This CDR3 is 19 amino acids long. Germline V gives CDR1 KGHSH, CDR2 LQKENI. V trimming: 3 bases; J trimming: 4 bases; junction bases outside the gene matches: 18. In DNA form, the CDR3 reads TGTGCCAGCTCACCCTTGATTATCGGACAGGGGAGGGATATCTATGGCTACACCTTC. Its protein product is CASSPLIIGQGRDIYGYTF.

The J gene is TRBJ1-2, the V gene TRBV19; 12 nucleotides agree with TRBD1. Germline V gene data show CDR1 as LNHDA and CDR2 as SQIVND (reference sequence). The CDR3 contains 18 residues. J was trimmed by 8 bases and V by 6 bases; bases with no gene match: 19. The CDR3 loop reads CASSMTGWKGTGGDGYTF. CDR3 sequence (DNA): TGTGCCAGTAGCATGACGGGGTGGAAGGGGACAGGGGGCGACGGCTACACCTTC.

Only one count was recorded for this clone. The V and J genes are TRBV2 and TRBJ1-5; tentatively, D is TRBD1 (6 bases). Germline CDR1 reads SNHLY; CDR2 reads FYNNEI. V was shortened by 5 bases and J by 9 bases, with 20 bases between the two germline ends. CDR3 size: 15 residues. CDR3 sequence (DNA): TGTGCCAGCAGTAAGGACAGCCCTGAGGTTTGGCCCCAGCATTTT. Translating gives CASSKDSPEVWPQHF.

The chain links TRBV7-3 to TRBJ1-6, with D hard to call. Germline-derived CDR1 and CDR2 are SGHTA and FQGTGA. This CDR3 comprises 14 residues. V shed 1 base and J shed 7 bases, with 8 bases lying between them. Here the CDR3 DNA reads TGTGCCAGCAGCTTAATGAGGGAGAATTCACCCCTCCACTTT. Translation: CASSLMRENSPLHF.

The chain joins TRBV6-2 or TRBV6-3 to TRBJ2-7; 8 positions agree with TRBD2. With 5 bases clipped from V and 3 bases from J, the junction kept 6 bases outside the gene matches. CDR3 length: 14 amino acids. The germline gives CDR1 MNHEY, CDR2 SVGEGT. CDR3 region: CASSKSGTSYEQYF. CDR3 DNA sequence: TGTGCCAGCAGTAAGTCCGGGACTAGCTACGAGCAGTACTTC.

V usage is TRBV7-2 and J usage is TRBJ1-2; D is perhaps TRBD1 (5 bases). The germline gives CDR1 SGHTA, CDR2 FQGNSA. Between the trimmed V and J ends, which lost 1 base and 8 bases, there was a span of 11 bases. The CDR3 totals 13 residues. The CDR3 spells CASSLDGARGYTF. CDR3 sequence (DNA): TGTGCCAGCAGCTTAGATGGGGCGCGGGGCTACACCTTC.

In the case of this clone: The same CDR3 is also encoded by other DNA sequences in this sample. The CDR3 DNA reads as TGTGCCAGCAGCCTTCAAGGGACAGGGAATCAGCCCCAGCATTTT. It translates to CASSLQGTGNQPQHF. The V and J genes are TRBV7-8 and TRBJ1-5, with 9 bases that match TRBD1. Trimming at V came to 5 bases and at J to 4 bases, leaving 6 bases not matched to a gene. The CDR3 contains 15 residues. Germline CDR1 reads SGHVS; CDR2 reads FQNEAQ.

V and J are TRBV5-1 and TRBJ2-5, with 9 bases lining up with TRBD2. Unmatched junction bases numbered 5, after V lost 0 bases and J lost 5 bases. CDR1 is SGHRS, CDR2 YFSETQ, per germline. This CDR3 comprises 15 residues. The CDR3 is CASSLGASGVETQYF. The DNA for the CDR3 is TGCGCCAGCAGCTTGGGGGCTAGCGGGGTTGAGACCCAGTACTTC.

In its sample, this clone was seen once. V gene TRBV10-1 combines with J gene TRBJ2-1, with TRBD2 matching 13 bases. CDR3 length: 16 amino acids. J lost 8 bases, V lost 2 bases, and 6 bases had no gene match. CDR1 WNHNN and CDR2 SYGVQD come from the germline V gene (reference sequence). DNA for the CDR3: TGCGCCAGCAGTGAGACTAGCGGGGGGGCCGGCGATGAGCAGTTCTTC. This gives the protein CASSETSGGAGDEQFF.

V is TRBV19 and J is TRBJ1-1, with TRBD1 identical over 10 bases. This CDR3 has 15 residues. J lost 3 bases, V lost 8 bases, and 9 bases had no gene match. The V gene's germline CDR1 is LNHDA and CDR2 SQIVND (reference sequence). The CDR3 region is CASSLGQGFHTEAFF. The CDR3 DNA sequence: TGTGCCAGTTCTCTGGGACAGGGGTTCCACACTGAAGCTTTCTTT.

This sequence joins TRBV7-3 and TRBJ1-3; 9 nucleotides agree with TRBD1. V lost 6 bases, J lost 8 bases, and 8 bases stayed unmatched. This CDR3 spans 14 amino acids. Germline CDR1 and CDR2: SGHTA and FQGTGA. The CDR3 is CASSAGTGPYTIYF. As DNA, the CDR3 is TGTGCCAGCAGTGCGGGGACAGGGCCCTACACCATATATTTT.

This clone has only a few counts. V gene TRBV4-1 combines with J gene TRBJ2-1, with unresolved D. CDR1 MGHRA and CDR2 YSYEKL come from the germline V gene. The CDR3 extends over 15 amino acids. V lost 0 bases, J lost 6 bases, and 12 bases lay in between. The CDR3 sequence is CASSQEGALANEQFF. The CDR3 DNA reads TGCGCCAGCAGCCAAGAAGGAGCGCTGGCCAATGAGCAGTTCTTC.

The chain carries TRBV5-1 and TRBJ1-1; 8 bases agree with TRBD1. Germline CDR1 reads SGHRS; CDR2 reads YFSETQ. Trimming cost V 0 bases and J 2 bases; bases outside gene matches: 9. The CDR3 has 17 residues. CDR3 coding DNA: TGCGCCAGCAGCTTGGCCCCTTGGACAGGGCTTAACACTGAAGCTTTCTTT. Residues: CASSLAPWTGLNTEAFF.